This T cell receptor beta chain was identified during a study of T cell responses to AZD1222 COVID-19 vaccine. Findings and caveats of the study: Mostly white British, mostly female donors; authors suggested clonal diversity may be underestimated. Nearly half of the spike-specific TCRs reportedly recognize variant regions that carry no mutations. Regions 160-218 and 743-854 dominated among vaccine-associated CD4 TCRs spanning spike. Only a handful of AZD1222 recipients, six or seven in all, had baseline seropositivity.

Trimming took off 0 bases at V and 0 bases at J, with 9 bases between the two ends. Germline V CDR1 and CDR2: LGHDT, YNNKEL (reference sequence). This CDR3 is built from 17 residues. Sequenced by immunoSEQ multiplex PCR; TCRdb stores in-frame clones only, minus some. The data contain some 79,000 clones, over 60% of them singletons. A note on this clone: Its specificity is unknown.

The V and J genes are TRBV3-1 (or the pseudogene TRBV3-2) and TRBJ1-6; D gene unclear. The starting material was peripheral blood, obtained 28 days after the second AZD1222 dose. The origin of this receptor is an adult who received the AZD1222 COVID-19 vaccine. The CDR3 nucleotides are TGTGCCAGCAGCCAAGATTTGGGAGGCTCCTATAATTCACCCCTCCACTTT. Translation gives CASSQDLGGSYNSPLHF.